The rows below give T cell receptor beta chains drawn from one sample of a study of human T cells and chemical hapten exposure. TCRdb used MiXCR to reprocess the RACE reads, holding one entry per CDR3 protein. Of approximately 90,000 distinct CDR3 sequences in the sample, about 11% were seen once. The specimen was whole blood, collected in connection with sensitization to the hapten diphenylcyclopropenone (DPC). All receptors come from a man in his forties with alopecia areata. Some clones in this sample may be carry-over from other donors' samples. CDR3s include the opening cysteine and the closing phenylalanine or tryptophan. The D gene is left open where the match is weak. The size entry is marked missing in some rows and otherwise reads once, few, many or a size class.

d_call	v_call	clone_size	j_call	cdr3_aa	cdr3_nt
NA	TRBV6-6	many	TRBJ1-1	CASSSTGHPNTEAFF	TGTGCCAGCAGTTCAACCGGACACCCCAACACTGAAGCTTTCTTT
TRBD2	TRBV12-3/TRBV12-4	few	TRBJ2-3	CASSPLAGGDTQYF	TGTGCCAGCAGCCCACTAGCGGGAGGAGATACGCAGTATTTT
NA	TRBV29-1	few	TRBJ2-1	CSATPGNEQFF	TGCAGCGCAACACCGGGGAATGAGCAGTTCTTC
NA	TRBV11-3	NA	TRBJ2-3	CASSSRTPLSTDTQYF	TGTGCCAGCAGCTCCCGCACCCCTCTAAGCACAGATACGCAGTATTTT
TRBD2	TRBV6-5	NA	TRBJ2-3	CASSYTTSGSTDTQYF	TGTGCCAGCAGTTACACCACTAGCGGGAGTACAGATACGCAGTATTTT
NA	TRBV29-1	few	TRBJ2-1	CSVGNRVGEQFF	TGCAGCGTTGGTAACAGGGTCGGTGAGCAGTTCTTC
TRBD1	TRBV30	NA	TRBJ2-7	CAWSSEGQGSHEQYF	TGTGCCTGGAGTTCAGAGGGACAGGGTTCGCACGAGCAGTACTTC
TRBD1	TRBV6-6	few	TRBJ1-2	CASSLGQLNYGYTF	TGTGCCAGCAGTCTGGGACAGCTTAACTATGGCTACACCTTC
NA	TRBV12-3/TRBV12-4	NA	TRBJ2-2	CASPSATRELFF	TGTGCCAGCCCCTCGGCGACCAGAGAGCTGTTTTTT
TRBD2	TRBV28	many	TRBJ2-7	CASISSGSSYEQYF	TGTGCCAGCATTTCTAGCGGGAGCTCCTACGAGCAGTACTTC
NA	TRBV30	NA	TRBJ1-5	CAWSSQGLSNQPQHF	TGTGCCTGGAGTTCCCAGGGCCTTAGCAATCAGCCCCAGCATTTT
NA	TRBV3-1	NA	TRBJ2-1	CASSQTEGYNEQFF	TGTGCCAGCAGCCAGACAGAAGGGTACAATGAGCAGTTCTTC
NA	TRBV20-1	NA	TRBJ2-4	CSATDREDIQYF	TGCAGTGCTACGGACAGAGAGGACATTCAGTACTTC
TRBD1	TRBV5-6	many	TRBJ2-3	CASSPIRDRVTDTQYF	TGTGCCAGCAGCCCTATCAGGGACAGAGTCACAGATACGCAGTATTTT
NA	TRBV7-9	many	TRBJ1-5	CASSLNSNQPQHF	TGTGCCAGCAGTTTAAATAGCAATCAGCCCCAGCATTTT
NA	TRBV20-1	few	TRBJ2-6	CSPGEPGANVLTF	TGCAGCCCCGGGGAACCTGGGGCCAACGTCCTGACTTTC
TRBD1	TRBV5-1	many	TRBJ1-6	CASSLTGVNSPLHF	TGCGCCAGCAGCTTAACAGGGGTTAATTCACCCCTCCACTTT
NA	TRBV7-2	few	TRBJ2-3	CASRSGREVGTDTQYF	TGTGCCAGCCGGAGTGGTAGGGAGGTGGGCACAGATACGCAGTATTTT
TRBD1	TRBV4-2	few	TRBJ1-3	CASSQESGRGEGNTIYF	TGTGCCAGCAGCCAAGAATCGGGCAGGGGGGAAGGAAACACCATATATTTT
NA	TRBV4-3	many	TRBJ1-2	CASSQDGTGLFF	TGCGCCAGCAGCCAAGATGGAACAGGTCTATTCTTC
NA	TRBV7-2	few	TRBJ1-2	CASSFTMGQILYGYTF	TGTGCCAGCAGCTTTACTATGGGGCAAATACTCTATGGCTACACCTTC
NA	TRBV6-1	NA	TRBJ1-5	CASSADRNWGQPQHF	TGTGCCAGCAGTGCCGACAGGAACTGGGGTCAGCCCCAGCATTTT
NA	TRBV25-1	few	TRBJ2-5	CASSDAGRPQTQYF	TGTGCCAGCAGTGACGCAGGACGGCCCCAGACCCAGTACTTC
TRBD2	TRBV7-2	NA	TRBJ2-2	CASSLIAGVNTGELFF	TGTGCCAGCAGCTTAATAGCGGGGGTGAACACCGGGGAGCTGTTTTTT
TRBD2	TRBV2	NA	TRBJ2-1	CASLTSGSDEQFF	TGTGCCAGTTTGACTAGCGGGAGTGATGAGCAGTTCTTC
NA	TRBV30	many	TRBJ2-3	CAGGGSDTQYF	TGTGCCGGAGGAGGTTCAGATACGCAGTATTTT
TRBD1	TRBV9	NA	TRBJ1-1	CASSAPDRATEAFF	TGTGCCAGCAGCGCGCCTGACAGGGCCACTGAAGCTTTCTTT
TRBD1	TRBV7-9	NA	TRBJ1-2	CASSGDRGGYTF	TGTGCCAGCAGCGGGGACAGGGGCGGCTACACCTTC
NA	TRBV20-1	NA	TRBJ1-5	CSAHPGVYSNQPQHF	TGCAGTGCTCACCCTGGTGTATATAGCAATCAGCCCCAGCATTTT
NA	TRBV3-1	few	TRBJ1-1	CASSQGVILTGNTEAFF	TGTGCCAGCAGCCAAGGGGTCATTTTGACGGGGAACACTGAAGCTTTCTTT
TRBD1	TRBV15	many	TRBJ1-1	CATSGGQGEVTEAFF	TGTGCCACCAGCGGGGGACAGGGCGAGGTCACTGAAGCTTTCTTT
NA	TRBV3-1	NA	TRBJ1-6	CASSQPFEGSPLHF	TGTGCCAGCAGCCAGCCCTTTGAGGGTTCACCCCTCCACTTT
NA	TRBV14	NA	TRBJ1-6	CASSQGAAGVFSPLHF	TGTGCCAGCAGCCAAGGGGCCGCAGGGGTCTTCTCACCCCTCCACTTT
NA	TRBV29-1	few	TRBJ1-2	CSVETGATNYGYTF	TGCAGCGTCGAAACCGGGGCGACTAACTATGGCTACACCTTC
TRBD1	TRBV2	NA	TRBJ1-4	CASSTGQNEKLFF	TGTGCCAGCTCGACAGGGCAGAATGAAAAACTGTTTTTT
TRBD1	TRBV7-2	many	TRBJ1-2	CASSLKQGLDYGYTF	TGTGCCAGCAGCTTAAAACAGGGGTTGGACTATGGCTACACCTTC
NA	TRBV9	many	TRBJ2-1	CASSDPLMGYNEQFF	TGTGCCAGCAGCGATCCCCTGATGGGTTACAATGAGCAGTTCTTC
NA	TRBV10-3	many	TRBJ1-2	CAISVYPDRTDGYTF	TGTGCCATCAGTGTTTATCCCGACAGGACTGATGGCTACACCTTC
NA	TRBV9	NA	TRBJ2-2	CASSVSGTGELFF	TGTGCCAGCAGCGTAAGCGGGACCGGGGAGCTGTTTTTT
TRBD1	TRBV12-3/TRBV12-4	few	TRBJ2-3	CASSLRQGWTDTQYF	TGTGCCAGCAGTTTAAGACAGGGGTGGACAGATACGCAGTATTTT
NA	TRBV12-3/TRBV12-4	few	TRBJ1-4	CASTGTSNEKLFF	TGTGCCAGCACCGGGACAAGTAATGAAAAACTGTTTTTT
TRBD1	TRBV30	few	TRBJ2-2	CASSGQGFSGELFF	TGTGCCTCTTCGGGACAGGGGTTCAGCGGGGAGCTGTTTTTT
NA	TRBV7-2	NA	TRBJ2-5	CASTGPQVEGETQYF	TGTGCCAGCACCGGCCCACAAGTCGAAGGAGAGACCCAGTACTTC
NA	TRBV19	NA	TRBJ2-6	CASSLQTGYSSGANVLTF	TGTGCCAGTAGTCTACAGACAGGTTACTCATCTGGGGCCAACGTCCTGACTTTC
NA	TRBV7-2	NA	TRBJ2-2	CASSLGLETGELFF	TGTGCCAGCAGTCTGGGGCTGGAGACCGGGGAGCTGTTTTTT
NA	TRBV6-6	few	TRBJ2-3	CASSSTRGTDTQYF	TGTGCCAGCAGTTCGACTAGAGGCACAGATACGCAGTATTTT
NA	TRBV27	few	TRBJ2-4	CASSSGPSAENIQYF	TGTGCCAGCAGTTCGGGACCCAGCGCGGAAAACATTCAGTACTTC
TRBD2	TRBV19	NA	TRBJ2-2	CASSNRLAGATGELFF	TGTGCCAGTAGTAACCGACTAGCGGGAGCTACCGGGGAGCTGTTTTTT
NA	TRBV28	NA	TRBJ1-5	CASSFTACLNQPQHF	TGTGCCAGCAGTTTCACGGCATGCCTGAATCAGCCCCAGCATTTT
TRBD1	TRBV7-8	few	TRBJ2-7	CASSSPGTGGYEQYF	TGTGCCAGCAGCTCACCTGGGACAGGGGGCTACGAGCAGTACTTC
NA	TRBV20-1	many	TRBJ1-1	CSLMMAGRNTEAFF	TGCAGCCTCATGATGGCCGGGAGGAACACTGAAGCTTTCTTT
NA	TRBV20-1	NA	TRBJ1-1	CSARVGNRWDTEAFF	TGCAGTGCTAGAGTCGGGAATAGGTGGGACACTGAAGCTTTCTTT
TRBD2	TRBV7-2	NA	TRBJ2-4	CASSPGLAVGIQYF	TGTGCCAGCAGCCCGGGACTAGCCGTCGGCATTCAGTACTTC
TRBD1	TRBV20-1	NA	TRBJ2-3	CSAERTGSTDTQYF	TGCAGTGCTGAAAGGACAGGGAGCACAGATACGCAGTATTTT